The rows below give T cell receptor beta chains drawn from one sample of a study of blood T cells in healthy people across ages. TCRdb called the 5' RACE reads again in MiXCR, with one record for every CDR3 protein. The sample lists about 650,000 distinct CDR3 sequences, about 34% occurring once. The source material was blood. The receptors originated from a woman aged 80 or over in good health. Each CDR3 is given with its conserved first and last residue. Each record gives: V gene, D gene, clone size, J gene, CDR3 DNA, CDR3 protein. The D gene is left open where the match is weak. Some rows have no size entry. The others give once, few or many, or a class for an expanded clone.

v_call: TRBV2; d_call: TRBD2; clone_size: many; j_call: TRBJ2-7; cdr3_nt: TGTGCCAGCAGTGGGATGCGAGGAGCGGGGGCTCACTACGAGCAGTACTTC; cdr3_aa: CASSGMRGAGAHYEQYF
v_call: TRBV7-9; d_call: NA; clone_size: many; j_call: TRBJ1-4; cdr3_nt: TGTGCCAGCAGCCACGAGGGGAGACCCAATGAAAAACTGTTTTTT; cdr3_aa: CASSHEGRPNEKLFF
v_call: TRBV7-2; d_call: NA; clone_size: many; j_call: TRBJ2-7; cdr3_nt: TGTGCCAGCAGCCTTACGGACAGATTCTACGAGCAGTACTTC; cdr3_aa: CASSLTDRFYEQYF
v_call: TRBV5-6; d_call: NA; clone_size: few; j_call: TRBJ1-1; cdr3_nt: TGTGCCAGCAGCCGGGGGTACGGAGCTTTCTTT; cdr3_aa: CASSRGYGAFF
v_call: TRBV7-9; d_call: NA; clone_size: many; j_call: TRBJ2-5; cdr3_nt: TGTGCCAGCAGCCAGAACGGGGCGGCAGGGGACCAAGAGACCCAGTACTTC; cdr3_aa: CASSQNGAAGDQETQYF
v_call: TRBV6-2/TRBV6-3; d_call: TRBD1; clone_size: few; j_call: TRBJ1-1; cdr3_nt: TGTGCCAGCAGTTACTTGGACAGGGTGCTGAACACTGAAGCTTTCTTT; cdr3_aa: CASSYLDRVLNTEAFF
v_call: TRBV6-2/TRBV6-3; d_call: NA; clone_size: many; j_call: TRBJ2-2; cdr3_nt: TGTGCCAGCAGGGGGTTAGGCGCCGGGGAGCTGTTTTTT; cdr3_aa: CASRGLGAGELFF
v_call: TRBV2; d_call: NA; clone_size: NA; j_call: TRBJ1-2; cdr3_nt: TGTGCCAGCAGTGAAGGCCGGGGGAATGGCTACACCTTC; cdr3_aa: CASSEGRGNGYTF
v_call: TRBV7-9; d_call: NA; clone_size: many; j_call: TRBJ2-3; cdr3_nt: TGTGCCAGCAGCTTAGGTTTCGATACGCAGTATTTT; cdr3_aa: CASSLGFDTQYF
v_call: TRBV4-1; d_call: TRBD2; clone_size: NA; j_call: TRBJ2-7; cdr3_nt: TGCGCCAGCAGCCAGGAGACTAGCGGGGTGTACGAGCAGTACTTC; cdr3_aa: CASSQETSGVYEQYF
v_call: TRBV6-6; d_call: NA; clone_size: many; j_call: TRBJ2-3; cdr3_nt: TGTGCCAGCAGTTACTCTGGACAGCCCACAGATACGCAGTATTTT; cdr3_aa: CASSYSGQPTDTQYF
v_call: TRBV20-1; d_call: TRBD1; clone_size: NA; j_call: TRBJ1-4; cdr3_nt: TGCAGTGCTCGCCAGGGGGCGGCTAATGAAAAACTGTTTTTT; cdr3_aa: CSARQGAANEKLFF
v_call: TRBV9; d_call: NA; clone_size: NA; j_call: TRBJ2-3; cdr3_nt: TGTGCCAGCAGCGTAGTAGGACTCACAGATACGCAGTATTTT; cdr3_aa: CASSVVGLTDTQYF
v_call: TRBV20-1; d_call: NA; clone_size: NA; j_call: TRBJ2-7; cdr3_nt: TGCAGTGCTAGAGATACCAGGGTCCAAACAAGCTACGAGCAGTACTTC; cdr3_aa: CSARDTRVQTSYEQYF
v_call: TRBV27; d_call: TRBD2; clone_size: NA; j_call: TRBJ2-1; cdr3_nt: TGTACCAGCAGTTTATGGCGGGGGGGAGGTGAGCAGTTCTTC; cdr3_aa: CTSSLWRGGGEQFF
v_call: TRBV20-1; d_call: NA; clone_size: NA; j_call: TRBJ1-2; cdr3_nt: TGCAGTGCTAGAGTTGACAATAACTATGGCTACACCTTC; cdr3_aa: CSARVDNNYGYTF
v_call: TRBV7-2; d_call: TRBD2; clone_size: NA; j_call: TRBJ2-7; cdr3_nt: TGTGCCAGCAGCTTTAGCGGGGATTACGAGCAGTACTTC; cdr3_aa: CASSFSGDYEQYF